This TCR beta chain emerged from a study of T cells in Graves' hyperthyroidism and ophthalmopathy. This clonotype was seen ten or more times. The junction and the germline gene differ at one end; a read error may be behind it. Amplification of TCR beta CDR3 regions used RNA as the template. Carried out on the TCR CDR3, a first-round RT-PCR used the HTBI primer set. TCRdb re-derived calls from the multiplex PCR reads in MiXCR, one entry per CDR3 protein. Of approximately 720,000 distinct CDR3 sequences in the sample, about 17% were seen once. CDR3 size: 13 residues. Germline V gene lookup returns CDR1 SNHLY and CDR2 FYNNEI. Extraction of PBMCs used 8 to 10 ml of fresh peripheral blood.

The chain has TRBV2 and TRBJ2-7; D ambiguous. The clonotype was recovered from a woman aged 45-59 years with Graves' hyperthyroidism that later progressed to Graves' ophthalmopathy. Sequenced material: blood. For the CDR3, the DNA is TGTGCCAGCAGCGAAGAAGCCGCCTACGAGCAGTACTTC. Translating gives CASSEEAAYEQYF.